This paragraph reports one TCR beta chain. The target antigen is unknown. This record belongs to a study of cytomegalovirus exposure and HLA in healthy donors. Study summary: The 500 to 750 first-cohort repertoires and the 120 or so validation repertoires shared the same platform, a later analysis reported.

An approximately 120-subject validation cohort, separate from the approximately 690-subject first cohort, supplied the donors. Findings and limits, study-wide: Cytomegalovirus association was listed for 164 TCR beta chains. Confirmation in vitro established that three CMV-associated chains were specific for CMV antigens.

The repertoire was sequenced with immunoSEQ multiplex PCR; TCRdb's copy has only in-frame clones and lacks some. This table has tens of thousands of clones, 90% to 95% appearing once. This sequence originates from a man between 18 and 35 years old in good health and CMV-seronegative. Material for sequencing was PBMCs.

The CDR3 region is CAIRTDIHSDTQYF. DNA of the CDR3: TGTGCCATCCGGACAGACATCCACAGCGATACGCAGTATTTT. J is TRBJ2-3 and V is TRBV6-5, with a weak D call TRBD1 (6 bases). The CDR3 loop spans 14 amino acids. The V end lost 10 bases, the J end lost 6 bases, and 20 bases lay between the germline ends. CDR1 is MNHEY and CDR2 is SVGAGI in the germline V gene.